The subject of this entry is one T cell receptor (beta chain). This clone's antigen is unknown. Base qualities are not provided; no much larger clone lies one nucleotide away. The library was prepared using the immunoSEQ multiplex PCR assay. RNA was extracted from all samples and reverse transcribed into cDNA as template for TCR sequencing. First-strand cDNA was synthesized using SuperScript III with a 2:1 mix of oligo-dT and random hexamers. A synthetic immune receptor repertoire was used to gauge amplification bias, and whatever bias remained was removed computationally. From the authors' description of their analysis: After raw reads were preprocessed to remove errors, the CDR3 was defined following IMGT conventions as running from the conserved cysteine to phenylalanine. Clonality was calculated as 1 minus Shannon entropy normalized by log2 of the number of productive unique TCRs. CD4 or CD8 identity of scalp clones was inferred by cross-referencing scalp TCRbeta sequences with sorted blood CD4 and CD8 repertoires. TCRdb carries this immuneACCESS record with in-frame sequences only. Its versions omit some clonotypes, under half of them owing to an unresolved V gene in the studies checked, with the rest unexplained. D and trimming were read from the DNA, whereas the V and J calls and clone size are those reported in that table. The sample table shows fewer than 250,000 clones, and over 60% are seen once. The top ten clones comprise 4.2% of the sample.

The sample comes from a study of CD8+ T cells in alopecia areata (dated by TCRdb to 2016 to 2019). In terms of the full investigation: The treated patients took part in an open-label pilot trial in which moderate-to-severe alopecia areata was treated with oral tofacitinib at 5 to 10 mg twice daily. Scalp tissue and sorted CD4+ and CD8+ peripheral blood T cells from patchy and totalis/universalis alopecia areata patients and from healthy controls were covered by human TCRbeta sequencing. TCRbeta CDR3 regions were amplified by immunoSEQ multiplex PCR with 35 Vbeta forward and 13 Jbeta reverse primers. Clonality in the scalp was compared among normal scalp (n=4), patchy alopecia areata scalp (n=8), and alopecia totalis/universalis scalp (n=8). Patients stayed on tofacitinib for 6 to 18 months and then had 6 months of follow-up off drug so that delayed response and recurrence could be assessed. Biopsies were taken from tofacitinib-treated patients at baseline and at 4 and 24 weeks of treatment, and a later scalp biopsy was taken in several of the tofacitinib-treated patients. RNA was obtained with the PAXgene miRNA kit for fixed scalp, the miRNeasy kit for PBMCs, and the RNeasy kit for mouse skin. The study used high-throughput TCRbeta sequencing to examine T cell clonal expansion in alopecia areata, in both the C3H/HeJ mouse model and human patients. In treated patients, disease severity was measured using the SALT score, which gives the percentage of scalp surface area affected. Study-wide findings and limitations: Because the treated cohort was small and had only one nonresponder, larger studies are needed to examine links between baseline CD8+ expansion and response. Tofacitinib significantly lowered scalp clonality and the number of expanded CD8+ clones among the top 100 scalp clones. Shared TCR sequences between patients were less evident than in mice, which may be partly attributable to HLA diversity in the patient population. Compared with normal scalp, lesional scalp had higher clonality and more expanded CD8+ clones, particularly in alopecia totalis/universalis, a pattern that suggests antigenic drive. During tofacitinib treatment, many expanded lesional clones remained in scalp and blood, and this persistence may partly explain relapse after treatment is stopped. Unlike mouse skin, where gammadelta T cells dominate, normal human skin contains resident alphabeta T cells that get sequenced too, which complicates analysis of the scalp TCR repertoire.

According to the germline V gene, CDR1 reads MDHEN and CDR2 reads SYDVKM. Spanning cysteine to phenylalanine, the CDR3 consists of 9 amino acids. Just CDR3 DNA is preserved here, 27 bases in frame from base 1. V sheds 8 bases and J sheds 7 bases, leaving 5 bases between their ends. Sample time point, as interpreted from the label and publication: 4 weeks on oral tofacitinib. The meaning of the sample's treatment or condition label: oral pan-JAK inhibitor, 5-10 mg twice daily. From alopecia areata patients, peripheral blood was collected along with lesional scalp punch biopsies. After PBMCs were isolated by density centrifugation and stained for CD3, CD4 and CD8, a FACSAria was used to sort CD4+ and CD8+ T cells.

The rearrangement joined TRBV28 to TRBJ1-2; the D gene cannot be named for sure. This specimen consisted of CD4+ T cells sorted from blood, obtained at week 4, from a patient treated with tofacitinib. This sequence originates from a human donor with alopecia areata. The DNA sequence is as follows: TGTGCCAGCGGGGTTGGCTACACCTTC. This codes for CASGVGYTF.